This entry features one T cell receptor (beta chain) sequence. Its specificity is unknown. This sample is drawn from a study of cytomegalovirus exposure and HLA in healthy donors. Study conclusions and caveats: It was reportedly the case that the classifier diagnosed cytomegalovirus status with high specificity and sensitivity.

Germline V gene sequence: CDR1 LGHNA, CDR2 YNFKEQ. V lost 1 base and J lost 0; bases outside the gene matches: 7. The length of the CDR3 is 18 residues. The PCR had 60 Vbeta and 13 Jbeta primers. Some clones are missing from TCRdb's copy, which holds only in-frame ones; the method was immunoSEQ multiplex PCR. The sample holds 200,000 to 250,000 clones; 70% to 85% are singletons and the top ten take around 2.9%. This TCR was recovered from a woman aged 55-69 years in good health and CMV-seropositive. The chain is built from TRBV4-2 and TRBJ2-3; 10 nucleotides align to TRBD2. Sequencing input: PBMCs. The DNA for the CDR3 is TGTGCCAGCAGCCAAGGGTTTAGAGCGGGGGGGAGCACAGATACGCAGTATTTT. Translation: CASSQGFRAGGSTDTQYF.